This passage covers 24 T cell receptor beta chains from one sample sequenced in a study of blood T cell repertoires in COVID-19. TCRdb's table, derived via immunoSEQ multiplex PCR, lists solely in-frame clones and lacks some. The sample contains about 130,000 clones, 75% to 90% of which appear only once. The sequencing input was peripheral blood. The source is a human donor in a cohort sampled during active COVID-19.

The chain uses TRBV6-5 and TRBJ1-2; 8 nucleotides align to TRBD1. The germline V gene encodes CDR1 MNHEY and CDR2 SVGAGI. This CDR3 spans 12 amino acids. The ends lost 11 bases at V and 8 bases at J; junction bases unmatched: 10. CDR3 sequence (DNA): TGTGCCTCACGACAGGGGCTGAGGGGCTACACCTTC. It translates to CASRQGLRGYTF.

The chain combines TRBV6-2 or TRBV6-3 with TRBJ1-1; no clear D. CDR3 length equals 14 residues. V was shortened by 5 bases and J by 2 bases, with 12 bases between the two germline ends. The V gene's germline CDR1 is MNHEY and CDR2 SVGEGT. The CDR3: CASSHGGQNTEAFF. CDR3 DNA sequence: TGTGCCAGCAGTCACGGAGGCCAAAACACTGAAGCTTTCTTT.

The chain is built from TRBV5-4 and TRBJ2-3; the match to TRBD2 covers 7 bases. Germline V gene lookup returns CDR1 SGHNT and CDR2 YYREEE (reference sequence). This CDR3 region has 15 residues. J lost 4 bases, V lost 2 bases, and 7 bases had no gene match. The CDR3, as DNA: TGTGCCAGCAGCTTCTTGTGGGGGGGGGCAGATACGCAGTATTTT. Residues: CASSFLWGGADTQYF.

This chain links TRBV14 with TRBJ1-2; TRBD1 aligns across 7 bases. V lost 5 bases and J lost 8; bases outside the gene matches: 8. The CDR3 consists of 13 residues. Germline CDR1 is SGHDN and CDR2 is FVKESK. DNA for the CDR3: TGTGCCAGCAGCTCCAACGACAGGGTCGGCTACACCTTC. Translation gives CASSSNDRVGYTF.

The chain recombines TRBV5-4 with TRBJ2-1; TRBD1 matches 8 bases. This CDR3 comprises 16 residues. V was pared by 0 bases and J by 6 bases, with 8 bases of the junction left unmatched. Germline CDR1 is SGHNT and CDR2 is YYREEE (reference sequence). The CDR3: CASSLGGTGGGNEQFF. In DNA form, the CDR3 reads TGTGCCAGCAGCTTGGGTGGGACAGGAGGGGGCAATGAGCAGTTCTTC.

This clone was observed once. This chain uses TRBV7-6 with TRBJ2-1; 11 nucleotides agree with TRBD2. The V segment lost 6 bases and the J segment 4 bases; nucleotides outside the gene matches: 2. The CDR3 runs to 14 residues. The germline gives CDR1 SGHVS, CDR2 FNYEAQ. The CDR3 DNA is TGTGCCAGCAGTGTAGCGGGGGGGTACAATGAGCAGTTCTTC. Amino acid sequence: CASSVAGGYNEQFF.

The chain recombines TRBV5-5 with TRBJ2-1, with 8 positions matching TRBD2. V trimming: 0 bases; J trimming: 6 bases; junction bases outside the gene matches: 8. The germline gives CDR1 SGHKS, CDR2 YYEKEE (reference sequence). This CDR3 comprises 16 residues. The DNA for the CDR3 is TGTGCCAGCAGCTTGGCTGCTAGCGGGTGGTTCAATGAGCAGTTCTTC. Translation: CASSLAASGWFNEQFF.

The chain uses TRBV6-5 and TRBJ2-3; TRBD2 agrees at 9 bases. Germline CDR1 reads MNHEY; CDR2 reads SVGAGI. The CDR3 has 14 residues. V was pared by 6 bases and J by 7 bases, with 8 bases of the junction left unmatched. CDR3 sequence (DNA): TGTGCCAGCAGCGTCGCGGGGGGGCCGAATACGCAGTATTTT. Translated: CASSVAGGPNTQYF.

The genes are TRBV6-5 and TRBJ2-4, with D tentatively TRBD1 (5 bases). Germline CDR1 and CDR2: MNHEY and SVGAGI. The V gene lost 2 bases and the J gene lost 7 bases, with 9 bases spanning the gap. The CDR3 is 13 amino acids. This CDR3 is CASSYPGANIQYF. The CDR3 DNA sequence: TGTGCCAGCAGTTACCCTGGGGCTAACATTCAGTACTTC.

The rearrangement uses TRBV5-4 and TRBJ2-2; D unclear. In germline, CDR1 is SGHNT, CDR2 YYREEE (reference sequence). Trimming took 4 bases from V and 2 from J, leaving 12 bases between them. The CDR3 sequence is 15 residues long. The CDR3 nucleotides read TGTGCCAGCAGCCAGATGGGCAGAAACACCGGGGAGCTGTTTTTT. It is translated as CASSQMGRNTGELFF.

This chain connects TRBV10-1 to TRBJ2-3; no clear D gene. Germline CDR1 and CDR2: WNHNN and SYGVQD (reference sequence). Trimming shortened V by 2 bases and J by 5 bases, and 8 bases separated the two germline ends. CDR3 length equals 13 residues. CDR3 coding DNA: TGCGCCAGCAGTGAGAACATCTTAGATACGCAGTATTTT. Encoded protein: CASSENILDTQYF.

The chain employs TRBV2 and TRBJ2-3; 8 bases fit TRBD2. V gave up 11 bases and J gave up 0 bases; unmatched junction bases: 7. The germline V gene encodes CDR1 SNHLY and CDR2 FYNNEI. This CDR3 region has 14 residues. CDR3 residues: CADRLATSTDTQYF. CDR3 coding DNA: TGTGCCGACCGACTAGCGACTAGCACAGATACGCAGTATTTT.

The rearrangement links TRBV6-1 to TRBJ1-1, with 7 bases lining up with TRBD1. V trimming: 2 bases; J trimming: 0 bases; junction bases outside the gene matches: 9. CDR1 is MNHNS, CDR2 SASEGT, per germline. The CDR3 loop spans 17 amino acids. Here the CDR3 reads CASSERPGGLLNTEAFF. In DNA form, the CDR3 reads TGTGCCAGCAGTGAAAGGCCAGGGGGTCTGTTGAACACTGAAGCTTTCTTT.

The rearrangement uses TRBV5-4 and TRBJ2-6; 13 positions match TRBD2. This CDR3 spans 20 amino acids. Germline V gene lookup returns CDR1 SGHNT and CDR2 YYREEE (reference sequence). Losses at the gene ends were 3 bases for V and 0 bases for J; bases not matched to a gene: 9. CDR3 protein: CASSSSGLAGAYSGANVLTF. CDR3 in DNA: TGTGCCAGCAGCTCCTCCGGACTAGCGGGAGCGTACTCTGGGGCCAACGTCCTGACTTTC.

This CDR3 is CASSVVMGANTEAFF. Here the CDR3 DNA reads TGTGCCAGCAGCGTAGTAATGGGGGCGAACACTGAAGCTTTCTTT. The V call is TRBV9, the J call TRBJ1-1, with D perhaps matching TRBD1 (6 bases). This CDR3 is built from 15 residues. Trimming took off 0 bases at V and 1 base at J, with 10 bases between the two ends. From germline, CDR1 is SGDLS and CDR2 YYNGEE.

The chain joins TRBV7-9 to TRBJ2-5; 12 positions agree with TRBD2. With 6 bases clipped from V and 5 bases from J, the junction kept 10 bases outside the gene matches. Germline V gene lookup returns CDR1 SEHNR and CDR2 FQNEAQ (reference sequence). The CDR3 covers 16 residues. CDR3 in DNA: TGTGCCAGCAGGAAACTAGCGGGGGGCCTAGATGAGACCCAGTACTTC. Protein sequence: CASRKLAGGLDETQYF. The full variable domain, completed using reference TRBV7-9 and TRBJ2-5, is DTGVSQNPRHKITKRGQNVTFRCDPISEHNRLYWYRQTLGQGPEFLTYFQNEAQLEKSRLLSDRFSAERPKGSFSTLEIQRTEQGDSAMYLCASRKLAGGLDETQYFGPGTRLLVL.

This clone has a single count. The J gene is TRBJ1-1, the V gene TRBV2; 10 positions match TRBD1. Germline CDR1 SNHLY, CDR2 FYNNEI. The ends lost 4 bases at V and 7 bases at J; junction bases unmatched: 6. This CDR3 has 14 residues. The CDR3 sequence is CASSGDGTGVEAFF. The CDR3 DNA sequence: TGTGCCAGCAGTGGAGACGGGACAGGGGTTGAAGCTTTCTTT.

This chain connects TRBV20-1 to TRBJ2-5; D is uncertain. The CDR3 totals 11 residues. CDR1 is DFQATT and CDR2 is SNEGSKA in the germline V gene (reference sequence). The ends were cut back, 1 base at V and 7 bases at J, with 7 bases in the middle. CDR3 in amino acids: CSARGPRTQYF. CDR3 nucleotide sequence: TGCAGTGCTAGAGGCCCCAGGACCCAGTACTTC.

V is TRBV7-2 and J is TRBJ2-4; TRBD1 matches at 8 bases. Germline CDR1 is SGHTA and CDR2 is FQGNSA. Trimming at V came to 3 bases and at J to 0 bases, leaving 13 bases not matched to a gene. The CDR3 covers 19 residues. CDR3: CASSFYRGNLDLAKNIQYF. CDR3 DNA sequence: TGTGCCAGCAGCTTTTACAGGGGGAACCTTGACTTAGCCAAAAACATTCAGTACTTC. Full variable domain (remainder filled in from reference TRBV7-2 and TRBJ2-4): GAGVSQSPSNKVTEKGKDVELRCDPISGHTALYWYRQSLGQGLEFLIYFQGNSAPDKSGLPSDRFSAERTGGSVSTLTIQRTQQEDSAVYLCASSFYRGNLDLAKNIQYFGAGTRLSVL.

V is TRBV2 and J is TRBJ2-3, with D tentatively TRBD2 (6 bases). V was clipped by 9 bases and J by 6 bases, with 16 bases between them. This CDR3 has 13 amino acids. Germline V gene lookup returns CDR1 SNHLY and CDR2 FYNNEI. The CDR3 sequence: CAREEGSSDTQYF. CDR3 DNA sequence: TGTGCCAGGGAGGAGGGTAGTTCGGATACGCAGTATTTT.

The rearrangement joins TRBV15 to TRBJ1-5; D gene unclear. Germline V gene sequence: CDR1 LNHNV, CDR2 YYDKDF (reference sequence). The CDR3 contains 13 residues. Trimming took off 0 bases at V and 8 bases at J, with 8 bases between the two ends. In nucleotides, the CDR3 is TGTGCCACCAGCAGAGATCGAGTGGAGCCCCAGCATTTT. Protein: CATSRDRVEPQHF.

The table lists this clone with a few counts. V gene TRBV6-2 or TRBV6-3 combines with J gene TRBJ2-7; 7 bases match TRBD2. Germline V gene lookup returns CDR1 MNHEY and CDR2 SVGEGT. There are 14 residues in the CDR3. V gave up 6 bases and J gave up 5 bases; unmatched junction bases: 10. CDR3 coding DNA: TGTGCCAGCAGCAAGCGTACTAGCGACCACGAGCAGTACGTC. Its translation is CASSKRTSDHEQYV.

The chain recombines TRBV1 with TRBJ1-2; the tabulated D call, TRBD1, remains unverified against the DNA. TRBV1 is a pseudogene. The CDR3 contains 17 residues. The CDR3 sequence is CTSSHPFRMTSNYGYTF. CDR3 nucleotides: TGCACCAGCAGCCATCCGTTTAGAATGACAAGTAACTATGGCTACACCTTC.

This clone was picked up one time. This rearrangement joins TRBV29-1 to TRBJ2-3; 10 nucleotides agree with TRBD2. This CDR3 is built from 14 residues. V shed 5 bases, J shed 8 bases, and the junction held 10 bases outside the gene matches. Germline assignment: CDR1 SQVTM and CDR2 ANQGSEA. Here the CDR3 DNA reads TGCAGCGTTCAGAGCGGGAGGGCCGAGGGTACGCAGTATTTT. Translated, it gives CSVQSGRAEGTQYF.